This TCR beta chain was sequenced for a study of blood T cell repertoires in COVID-19. Background on the study: Samples representing acute and convalescent COVID-19 were sourced from the United States, Italy and Spain.

Study processing details: Reference gene primer amplification gave nucleated cell count estimates. Libraries were prepared by immunoSEQ multiplex PCR; TCRdb keeps only in-frame clonotypes and omits some of them. V, J and clone size derive from that table, while D and trimming were established from the DNA sequence. The table lists around 100,000 clones, 85% of them singletons, with less than 1.5% in the top ten. The sequencing input was peripheral blood. This receptor was obtained from a middle-aged man with acute or convalescent COVID-19.

The CDR3 here is CASSFQGQEWEKLFF. DNA for the CDR3: TGTGCCAGCAGTTTTCAGGGACAGGAGTGGGAAAAACTGTTTTTT. This chain connects TRBV28 to TRBJ1-4; 8 bases are shared with TRBD1. The CDR3 has 15 residues. CDR1 and CDR2 from the germline V gene are MDHEN and SYDVKM. V shed 3 bases, J shed 8 bases, and the junction held 8 bases outside the gene matches.